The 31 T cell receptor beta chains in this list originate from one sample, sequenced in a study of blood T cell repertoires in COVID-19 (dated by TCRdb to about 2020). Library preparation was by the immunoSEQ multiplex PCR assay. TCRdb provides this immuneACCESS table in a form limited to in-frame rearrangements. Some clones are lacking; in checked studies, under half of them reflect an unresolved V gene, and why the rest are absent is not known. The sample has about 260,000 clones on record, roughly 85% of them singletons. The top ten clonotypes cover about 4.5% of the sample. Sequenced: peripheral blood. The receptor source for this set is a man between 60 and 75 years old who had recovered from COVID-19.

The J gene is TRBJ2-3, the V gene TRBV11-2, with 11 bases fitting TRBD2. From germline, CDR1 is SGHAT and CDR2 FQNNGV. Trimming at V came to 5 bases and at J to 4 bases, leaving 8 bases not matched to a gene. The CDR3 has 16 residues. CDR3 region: CASSPTPGLAADTQYF. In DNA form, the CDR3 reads TGTGCCAGCAGCCCAACCCCGGGACTAGCGGCAGATACGCAGTATTTT.

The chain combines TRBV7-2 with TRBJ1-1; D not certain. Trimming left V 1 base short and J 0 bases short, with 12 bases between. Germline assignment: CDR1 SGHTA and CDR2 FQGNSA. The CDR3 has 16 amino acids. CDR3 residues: CASSLGAGLMNTEAFF. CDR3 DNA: TGTGCCAGCAGCTTAGGCGCAGGCCTAATGAACACTGAAGCTTTCTTT.

CDR3 region: CASIKWGGAPDTQYF. The CDR3 DNA sequence: TGTGCCAGCATCAAGTGGGGGGGGGCCCCAGATACGCAGTATTTT. The chain recombines TRBV6-5 with TRBJ2-3; possible D gene TRBD2, 7 bases. Trimming stripped 7 bases from V and 4 bases from J, with 18 bases between. The CDR3 has 15 residues. The germline CDR1 and CDR2 sequences are MNHEY and SVGAGI.

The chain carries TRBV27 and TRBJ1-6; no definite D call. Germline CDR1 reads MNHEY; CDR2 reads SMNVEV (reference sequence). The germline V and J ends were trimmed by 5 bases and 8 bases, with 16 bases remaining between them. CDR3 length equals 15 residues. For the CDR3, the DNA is TGTGCCAGCAGTCCGCAAAGGCTAGCGGATTCACCCCTCCACTTT. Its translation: CASSPQRLADSPLHF.

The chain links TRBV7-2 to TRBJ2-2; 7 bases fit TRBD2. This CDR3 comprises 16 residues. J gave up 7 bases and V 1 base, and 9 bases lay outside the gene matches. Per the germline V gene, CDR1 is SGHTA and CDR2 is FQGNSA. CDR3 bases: TGTGCCAGCAGCTTAGACCCGCGGGGGTTAGGCGGGGAGCTGTTTTTT. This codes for CASSLDPRGLGGELFF.

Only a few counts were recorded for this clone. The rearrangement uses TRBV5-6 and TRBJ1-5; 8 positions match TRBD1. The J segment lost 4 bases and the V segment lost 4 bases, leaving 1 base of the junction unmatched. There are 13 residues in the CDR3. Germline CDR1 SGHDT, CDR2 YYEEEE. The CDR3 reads CASSRDRNQPQHF. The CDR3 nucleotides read TGTGCCAGCAGCAGGGACAGGAATCAGCCCCAGCATTTT.

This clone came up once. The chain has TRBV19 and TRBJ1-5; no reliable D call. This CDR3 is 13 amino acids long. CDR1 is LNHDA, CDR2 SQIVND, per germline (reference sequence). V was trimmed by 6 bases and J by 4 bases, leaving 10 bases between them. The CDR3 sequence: CASSLAANQPQHF. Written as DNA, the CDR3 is TGTGCCAGTAGCCTGGCGGCAAATCAGCCCCAGCATTTT.

The DNA for the CDR3 is TGTGCCAGCAGCTCAGGGGGACTAGCGGGAGGCGCAGATACGCAGTATTTT. It yields the protein CASSSGGLAGGADTQYF. The V gene is TRBV7-9, the J gene TRBJ2-3; 15 nucleotides line up with TRBD2. The CDR3 is made up of 17 amino acids. Germline CDR1 and CDR2: SEHNR and FQNEAQ (reference sequence). The junction had 6 bases not matched to a gene; V was cut back by 4 bases and J by 4 bases.

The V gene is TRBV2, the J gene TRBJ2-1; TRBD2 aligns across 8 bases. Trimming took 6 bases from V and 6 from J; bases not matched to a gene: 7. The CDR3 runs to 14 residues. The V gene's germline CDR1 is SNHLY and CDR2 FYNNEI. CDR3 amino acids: CASSSAGTSNEQFF. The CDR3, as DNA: TGTGCCAGCAGCTCCGCCGGGACTAGCAATGAGCAGTTCTTC. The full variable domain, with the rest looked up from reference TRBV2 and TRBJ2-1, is EPEVTQTPSHQVTQMGQEVILRCVPISNHLYFYWYRQILGQKVEFLVSFYNNEISEKSEIFDDQFSVERPDGSNFTLKIRSTKLEDSAMYFCASSSAGTSNEQFFGPGTRLTVL.

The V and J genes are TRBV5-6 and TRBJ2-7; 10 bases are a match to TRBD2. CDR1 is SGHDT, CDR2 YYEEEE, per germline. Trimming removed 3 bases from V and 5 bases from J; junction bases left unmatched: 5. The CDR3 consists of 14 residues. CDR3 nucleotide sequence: TGTGCCAGCAGCTCGGGACTAGCGAGACACGAGCAGTACTTC. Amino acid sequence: CASSSGLARHEQYF.

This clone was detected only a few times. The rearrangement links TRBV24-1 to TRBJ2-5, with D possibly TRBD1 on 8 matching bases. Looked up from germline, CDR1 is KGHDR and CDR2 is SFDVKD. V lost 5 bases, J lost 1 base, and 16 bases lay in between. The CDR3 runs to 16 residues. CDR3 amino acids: CATSAQGAGVQETQYF. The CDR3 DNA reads TGTGCCACCAGTGCCCAGGGGGCGGGGGTCCAAGAGACCCAGTACTTC.

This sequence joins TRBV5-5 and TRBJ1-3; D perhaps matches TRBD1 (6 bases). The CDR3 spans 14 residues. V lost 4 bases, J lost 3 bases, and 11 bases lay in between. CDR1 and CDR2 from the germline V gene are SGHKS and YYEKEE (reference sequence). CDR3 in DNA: TGTGCCAGCAGCACACTGGACAGTGGAAACACCATATATTTT. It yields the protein CASSTLDSGNTIYF.

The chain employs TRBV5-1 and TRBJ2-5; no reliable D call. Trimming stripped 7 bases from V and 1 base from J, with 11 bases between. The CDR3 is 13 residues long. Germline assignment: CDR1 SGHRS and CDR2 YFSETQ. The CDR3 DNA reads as TGCGCCAGCCGTCGACACATCCAAGAGACCCAGTACTTC. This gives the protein CASRRHIQETQYF.

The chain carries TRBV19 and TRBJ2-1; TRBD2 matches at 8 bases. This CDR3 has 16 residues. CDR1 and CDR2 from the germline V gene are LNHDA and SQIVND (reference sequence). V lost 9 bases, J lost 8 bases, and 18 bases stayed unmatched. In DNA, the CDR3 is TGTGCCAGCGGGCAAATAGCGGGACCCGGCGTCGATGAGCAGTTCTTC. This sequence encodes CASGQIAGPGVDEQFF.

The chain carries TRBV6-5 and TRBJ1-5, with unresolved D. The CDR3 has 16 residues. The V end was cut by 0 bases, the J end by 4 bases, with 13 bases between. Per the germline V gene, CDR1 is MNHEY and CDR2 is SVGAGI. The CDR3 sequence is CASSYSREIRNQPQHF. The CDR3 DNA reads TGTGCCAGCAGTTACTCGAGGGAGATAAGAAATCAGCCCCAGCATTTT.

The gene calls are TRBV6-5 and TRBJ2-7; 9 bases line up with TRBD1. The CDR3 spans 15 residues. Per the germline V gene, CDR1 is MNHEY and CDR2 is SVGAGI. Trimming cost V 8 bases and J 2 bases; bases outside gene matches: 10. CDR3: CASRRTGDGTYEQYF. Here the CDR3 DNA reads TGTGCCAGCCGCAGGACAGGGGATGGTACCTACGAGCAGTACTTC.

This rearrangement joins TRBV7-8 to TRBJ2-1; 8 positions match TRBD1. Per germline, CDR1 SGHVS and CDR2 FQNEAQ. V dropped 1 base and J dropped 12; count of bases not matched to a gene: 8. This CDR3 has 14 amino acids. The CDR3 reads CASSLGGTGVVQFF. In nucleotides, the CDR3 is TGTGCCAGCAGCTTAGGGGGGACAGGTGTGGTGCAGTTCTTC. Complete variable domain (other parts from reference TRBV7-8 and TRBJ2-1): GAGVSQSPRYKVAKRGQDVALRCDPISGHVSLFWYQQALGQGPEFLTYFQNEAQLDKSGLPSDRFFAERPEGSVSTLKIQRTQQEDSAVYLCASSLGGTGVVQFFGPGTRLTVL.

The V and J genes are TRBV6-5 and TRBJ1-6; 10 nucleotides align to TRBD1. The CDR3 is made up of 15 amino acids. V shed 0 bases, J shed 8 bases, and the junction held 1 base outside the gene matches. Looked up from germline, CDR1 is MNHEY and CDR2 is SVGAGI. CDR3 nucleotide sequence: TGTGCCAGCAGTTACTCCGGGACAGGGGATTCACCCCTCCACTTT. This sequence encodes CASSYSGTGDSPLHF.

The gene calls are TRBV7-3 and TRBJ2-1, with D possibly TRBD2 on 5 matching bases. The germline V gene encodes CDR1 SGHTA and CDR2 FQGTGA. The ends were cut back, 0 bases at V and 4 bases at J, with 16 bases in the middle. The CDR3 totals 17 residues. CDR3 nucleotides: TGTGCCAGCAGCTTAACAGGTGTAGCGTCAGTATACAATGAGCAGTTCTTC. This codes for CASSLTGVASVYNEQFF.

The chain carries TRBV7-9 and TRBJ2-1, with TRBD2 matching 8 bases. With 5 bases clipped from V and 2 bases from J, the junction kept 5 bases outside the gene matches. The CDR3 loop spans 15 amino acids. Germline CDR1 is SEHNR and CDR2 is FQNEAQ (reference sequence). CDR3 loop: CASSLIAGPYNEQFF. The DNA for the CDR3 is TGTGCCAGCAGCCTAATAGCGGGACCCTACAATGAGCAGTTCTTC. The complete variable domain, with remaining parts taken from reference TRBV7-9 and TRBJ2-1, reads DTGVSQNPRHKITKRGQNVTFRCDPISEHNRLYWYRQTLGQGPEFLTYFQNEAQLEKSRLLSDRFSAERPKGSFSTLEIQRTEQGDSAMYLCASSLIAGPYNEQFFGPGTRLTVL.

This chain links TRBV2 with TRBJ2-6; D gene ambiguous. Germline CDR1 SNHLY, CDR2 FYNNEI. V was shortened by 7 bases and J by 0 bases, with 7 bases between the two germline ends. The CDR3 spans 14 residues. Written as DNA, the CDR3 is TGTGCCAGCATGGGCAGCTCTGGGGCCAACGTCCTGACTTTC. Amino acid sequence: CASMGSSGANVLTF.

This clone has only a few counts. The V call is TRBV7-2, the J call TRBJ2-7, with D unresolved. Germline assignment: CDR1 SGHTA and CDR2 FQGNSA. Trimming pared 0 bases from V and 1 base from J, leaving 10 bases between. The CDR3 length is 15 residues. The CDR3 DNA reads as TGTGCCAGCAGCTTAGCCAGATCCTTATCCTACGAGCAGTACTTC. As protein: CASSLARSLSYEQYF. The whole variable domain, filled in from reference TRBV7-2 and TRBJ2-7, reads GAGVSQSPSNKVTEKGKDVELRCDPISGHTALYWYRQSLGQGLEFLIYFQGNSAPDKSGLPSDRFSAERTGGSVSTLTIQRTQQEDSAVYLCASSLARSLSYEQYFGPGTRLTVT.

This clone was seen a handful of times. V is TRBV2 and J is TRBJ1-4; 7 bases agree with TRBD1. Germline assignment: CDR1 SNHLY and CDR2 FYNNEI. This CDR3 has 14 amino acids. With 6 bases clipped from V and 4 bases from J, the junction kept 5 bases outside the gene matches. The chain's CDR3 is CASRTGWGNEKLFF. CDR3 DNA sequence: TGTGCCAGCAGGACAGGGTGGGGTAATGAAAAACTGTTTTTT.

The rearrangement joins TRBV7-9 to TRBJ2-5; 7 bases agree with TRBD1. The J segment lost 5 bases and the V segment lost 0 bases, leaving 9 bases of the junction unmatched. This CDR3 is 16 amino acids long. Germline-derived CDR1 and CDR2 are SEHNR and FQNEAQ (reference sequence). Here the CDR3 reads CASSLARRQGPETQYF. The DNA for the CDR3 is TGTGCCAGCAGCTTAGCGAGAAGACAGGGCCCGGAGACCCAGTACTTC.

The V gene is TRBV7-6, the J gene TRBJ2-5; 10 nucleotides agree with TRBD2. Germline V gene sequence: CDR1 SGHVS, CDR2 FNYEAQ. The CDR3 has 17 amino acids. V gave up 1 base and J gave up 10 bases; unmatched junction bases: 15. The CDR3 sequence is CASSLGASGGMWINQYF. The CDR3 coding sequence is TGTGCCAGCAGCTTAGGTGCTAGCGGGGGCATGTGGATCAACCAGTACTTC.

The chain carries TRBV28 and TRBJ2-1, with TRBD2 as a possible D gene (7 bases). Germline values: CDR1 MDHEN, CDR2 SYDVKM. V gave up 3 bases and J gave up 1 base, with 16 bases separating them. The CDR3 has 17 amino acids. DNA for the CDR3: TGTGCCAGCAGTTTCCCGGGGGGCCCTGGTTCCTACAATGAGCAGTTCTTC. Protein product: CASSFPGGPGSYNEQFF.

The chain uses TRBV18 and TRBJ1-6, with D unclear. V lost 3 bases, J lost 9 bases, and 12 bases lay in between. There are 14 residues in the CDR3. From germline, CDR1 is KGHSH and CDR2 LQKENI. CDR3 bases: TGTGCCAGCTCACCGACTGCGGAGGGTTCACCCCTCCACTTT. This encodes CASSPTAEGSPLHF.

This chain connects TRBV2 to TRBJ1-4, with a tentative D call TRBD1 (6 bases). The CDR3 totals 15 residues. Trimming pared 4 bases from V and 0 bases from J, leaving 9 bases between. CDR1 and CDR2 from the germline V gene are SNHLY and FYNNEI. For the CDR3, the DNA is TGTGCCAGCAGTGTGGACAGTTCAACTAATGAAAAACTGTTTTTT. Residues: CASSVDSSTNEKLFF.

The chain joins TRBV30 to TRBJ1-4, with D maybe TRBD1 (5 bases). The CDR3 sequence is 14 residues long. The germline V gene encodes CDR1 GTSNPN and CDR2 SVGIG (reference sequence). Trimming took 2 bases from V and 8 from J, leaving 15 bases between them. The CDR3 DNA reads TGTGCCTGGAGTTTTAGTTGGGCAGGGGAAAAACTGTTTTTT. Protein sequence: CAWSFSWAGEKLFF.

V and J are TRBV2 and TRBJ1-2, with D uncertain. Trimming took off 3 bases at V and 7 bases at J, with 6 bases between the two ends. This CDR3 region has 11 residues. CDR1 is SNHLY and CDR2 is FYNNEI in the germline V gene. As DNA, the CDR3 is TGTGCCAGCAGTGAGGGCAGTGGCTACACCTTC. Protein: CASSEGSGYTF.

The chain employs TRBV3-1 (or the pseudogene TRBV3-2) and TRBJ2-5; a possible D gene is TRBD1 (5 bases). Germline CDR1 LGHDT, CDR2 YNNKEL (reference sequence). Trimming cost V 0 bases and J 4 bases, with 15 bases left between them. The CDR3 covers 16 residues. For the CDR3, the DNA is TGTGCCAGCAGCCAAGATTTAGGGCAGGGTGGAGAGACCCAGTACTTC. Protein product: CASSQDLGQGGETQYF.